What follows are 31 T cell receptor beta chains derived from one specimen sequenced in a study of chemoradiotherapy in HPV16-positive cancers. Measured with immunoSEQ multiplex PCR; TCRdb has only the in-frame clones, and not every one. The sample lists some 10,000 clones, about 80% occurring once. The specimen comprised blood, sampled from a patient who underwent chemoradiotherapy. These receptors came from a human donor with HPV-associated anogenital cancer.

This clone was detected only a few times. V gene TRBV18 combines with J gene TRBJ2-4, with D tentatively TRBD1 (6 bases). V lost 6 bases to trimming and J lost 0 bases, with 18 bases between them. The CDR3 loop spans 17 amino acids. The germline gives CDR1 KGHSH, CDR2 LQKENI. The CDR3 region has the DNA TGTGCCAGCTCCGAATTACAGGGTATCACAGCCAAAAACATTCAGTACTTC. Its protein product is CASSELQGITAKNIQYF.

The J gene is TRBJ2-2, the V gene TRBV4-3; 9 positions match TRBD2. The V and J ends lost 1 base and 5 bases, in that order; junction bases with no gene match: 5. There are 16 residues in the CDR3. Germline CDR1 is LGHNA and CDR2 is YSLEER. CDR3 loop: CASSQGGSGGTGELFF. CDR3 nucleotides: TGCGCCAGCAGCCAAGGGGGGAGCGGGGGGACCGGGGAGCTGTTTTTT.

The rearrangement links TRBV27 to TRBJ2-1; D remains ambiguous. Trimming pared 5 bases from V and 5 bases from J, leaving 16 bases between. The germline CDR1 and CDR2 sequences are MNHEY and SMNVEV (reference sequence). There are 15 residues in the CDR3. CDR3 in DNA: TGTGCCAGCAGTGCCGACTGGTTAGGTGACAATGAGCAGTTCTTC. As protein: CASSADWLGDNEQFF.

J is TRBJ1-6 and V is TRBV18, with 10 bases matching TRBD1. V was pared by 8 bases and J by 8 bases, with 3 bases of the junction left unmatched. CDR3 length: 13 amino acids. Germline V CDR1 and CDR2: KGHSH, LQKENI. CDR3 protein: CASQGTGDSPLHF. The DNA of the CDR3 is TGTGCCAGCCAGGGGACAGGGGATTCACCCCTCCACTTT.

DNA for the CDR3: TGTGCCAGCAGCTTCTTCGGCGGGGGGGCGGATACGCAGTATTTT. Protein sequence: CASSFFGGGADTQYF. This chain connects TRBV5-4 to TRBJ2-3, with 9 bases fitting TRBD2. Germline-derived CDR1 and CDR2 are SGHNT and YYREEE (reference sequence). The CDR3 covers 15 residues. Trimming at V came to 2 bases and at J to 6 bases, leaving 7 bases not matched to a gene.

The chain carries TRBV5-1 and TRBJ2-7; D perhaps matches TRBD1 (6 bases). V was trimmed by 5 bases and J by 2 bases, leaving 14 bases between them. This CDR3 has 14 amino acids. Germline V gene data show CDR1 as SGHRS and CDR2 as YFSETQ. CDR3 nucleotide sequence: TGCGCCAGCAGTTCCGGGACATCTCCCTACGAGCAGTACTTC. It encodes CASSSGTSPYEQYF. Variable domain in full (rest from reference TRBV5-1 and TRBJ2-7): KAGVTQTPRYLIKTRGQQVTLSCSPISGHRSVSWYQQTPGQGLQFLFEYFSETQRNKGNFPGRFSGRQFSNSRSEMNVSTLELGDSALYLCASSSGTSPYEQYFGPGTRLTVT.

In its sample, this clone was seen once. The rearrangement links TRBV5-1 to TRBJ2-3; either TRBD1 or TRBD2 may supply D (6 bases each). Germline CDR1 reads SGHRS; CDR2 reads YFSETQ. Trimming took 2 bases from V and 1 from J, leaving 11 bases between them. The CDR3 length is 15 residues. The CDR3 DNA is TGCGCCAGCAGCTTAGGGGGGTCGGGCACAGATACGCAGTATTTT. This translates into CASSLGGSGTDTQYF.

The chain couples TRBV5-6 to TRBJ2-4; D perhaps matches TRBD1 (5 bases). The CDR3 consists of 14 residues. Deletions cut 4 bases from V and 0 bases from J, with 8 bases between. CDR1 and CDR2 (germline): SGHDT, YYEEEE. CDR3 coding DNA: TGTGCCAGCAGCCCAACAGGAGCCAAAAACATTCAGTACTTC. Its protein product is CASSPTGAKNIQYF.

This clone was picked up a small number of times. The V call is TRBV9, the J call TRBJ1-3, with 8 bases lining up with TRBD1. The length of the CDR3 is 16 residues. Germline loops: CDR1 SGDLS, CDR2 YYNGEE. Trimming at V came to 4 bases and at J to 0 bases, leaving 6 bases not matched to a gene. The CDR3 reads CASSSPTGGSGNTIYF. CDR3 DNA sequence: TGTGCCAGCAGCTCCCCCACAGGGGGCTCTGGAAACACCATATATTTT.

The chain recombines TRBV7-6 with TRBJ2-3; weak D call: TRBD2 (6 bases). Between the trimmed V and J ends, which lost 0 bases and 5 bases, there was a span of 12 bases. The V gene's germline CDR1 is SGHVS and CDR2 FNYEAQ. This CDR3 region has 15 residues. Written as DNA, the CDR3 is TGTGCCAGCAGCTTAGCGGGGGGATCCGGAGATACGCAGTATTTT. It is translated as CASSLAGGSGDTQYF.

This chain connects TRBV11-2 to TRBJ2-1, with 9 nucleotides matching TRBD1. Germline-derived CDR1 and CDR2 are SGHAT and FQNNGV. Trimming at V came to 4 bases and at J to 9 bases, leaving 10 bases not matched to a gene. The CDR3 runs to 15 residues. The CDR3 spells CASSSLQGALGEQFF. The DNA for the CDR3 is TGTGCCAGCAGCTCCTTACAGGGGGCGCTTGGTGAGCAGTTCTTC.

The V and J genes are TRBV11-2 and TRBJ1-4; D uncertain. CDR1 is SGHAT, CDR2 FQNNGV, per germline. With 3 bases removed from V and 5 bases from J, the gap between germline ends came to 4 bases. This CDR3 has 12 amino acids. CDR3 region: CASSFGNEKLFF. CDR3 DNA sequence: TGTGCCAGCAGCTTTGGAAATGAAAAACTGTTTTTT.

V usage is TRBV4-3 and J usage is TRBJ1-3; D remains unclear. Trimming cost V 2 bases and J 4 bases, with 18 bases left between them. CDR1 and CDR2 (germline): LGHNA, YSLEER. The CDR3 covers 17 residues. CDR3 bases: TGCGCCAGCAGCCAATATTGGACGACCGCCAACGGAAACACCATATATTTT. It yields the protein CASSQYWTTANGNTIYF.

The chain uses TRBV6-6 and TRBJ1-1, with D possibly matching TRBD1 (5 bases). The V end lost 0 bases, the J end lost 1 base, and 6 bases lay between the germline ends. CDR1 and CDR2 (germline): MNHNY, SVGAGI (reference sequence). The CDR3 runs to 14 residues. The CDR3 sequence: CASSYSGGNTEAFF. In DNA form, the CDR3 reads TGTGCCAGCAGTTACTCCGGGGGGAACACTGAAGCTTTCTTT.

This clone was counted a few times. The CDR3 here is CASSRQPRDQPQHF. For the CDR3, the DNA is TGTGCCAGCTCCCGACAGCCACGAGATCAGCCCCAGCATTTT. The V and J genes are TRBV18 and TRBJ1-5; weak D call: TRBD1 (5 bases). V lost 6 bases, J lost 5 bases, and 14 bases lay in between. The CDR3 sequence is 14 residues long. CDR1 is KGHSH, CDR2 LQKENI, per germline.

This clone appeared a single time. The chain recombines TRBV27 with TRBJ2-1; 11 nucleotides align to TRBD1. Germline-derived CDR1 and CDR2 are MNHEY and SMNVEV (reference sequence). The J segment lost 9 bases and the V segment lost 2 bases, leaving 12 bases of the junction unmatched. CDR3 size: 17 residues. CDR3 sequence: CASSLGGWTGGWSEQFF. The CDR3 coding sequence is TGTGCCAGCAGTTTAGGGGGTTGGACAGGGGGCTGGAGTGAGCAGTTCTTC.

J is TRBJ1-2 and V is TRBV2; possibly TRBD1 for D (5 bases). The CDR3 consists of 13 residues. CDR1 is SNHLY, CDR2 FYNNEI, per germline. Trimming took off 3 bases at V and 8 bases at J, with 13 bases between the two ends. The chain's CDR3 is CASSEGPWMGYTF. In DNA form, the CDR3 reads TGTGCCAGCAGTGAGGGACCGTGGATGGGCTACACCTTC.

The genes are TRBV25-1 and TRBJ1-2, with 9 bases fitting TRBD1. The CDR3 contains 11 residues. CDR1 is MGHDK and CDR2 is SYGVNS in the germline V gene. Here the CDR3 DNA reads TGTGCGTGCGGGACAGGGTATGGCTACACCTTC. It encodes CACGTGYGYTF.

V usage is TRBV11-2 and J usage is TRBJ1-1; a possible D gene is TRBD1 (5 bases). The CDR3 is made up of 15 amino acids. CDR1 SGHAT and CDR2 FQNNGV come from the germline V gene. Trimming pared 8 bases from V and 3 bases from J, leaving 19 bases between. The CDR3 DNA reads TGTGCCAGCGTCAAGGTGGGACCCAGGGACACTGAAGCTTTCTTT. It encodes CASVKVGPRDTEAFF.

The V and J genes are TRBV6-1 and TRBJ1-1; D might be TRBD1 (5 bases). This CDR3 has 12 residues. The germline V gene has CDR1 MNHNS and CDR2 SASEGT. Trimming cost V 0 bases and J 12 bases, with 11 bases left between them. The CDR3, as DNA: TGTGCCAGCAGTGAAGCTCGGGGCATGACTTTCTTT. Encoded protein: CASSEARGMTFF.

This chain connects TRBV9 to TRBJ1-1, with unresolved D. CDR3 length: 13 amino acids. V gave up 0 bases and J gave up 5 bases, with 8 bases separating them. From germline, CDR1 is SGDLS and CDR2 YYNGEE. The CDR3 protein is CASSVEGLTEAFF. The CDR3, as DNA: TGTGCCAGCAGCGTAGAGGGTCTTACTGAAGCTTTCTTT.

This chain links TRBV9 with TRBJ1-6, with D hard to call. The CDR3 is 15 amino acids. Trimming took off 0 bases at V and 8 bases at J, with 12 bases between the two ends. Germline V gene lookup returns CDR1 SGDLS and CDR2 YYNGEE. The CDR3 nucleotides read TGTGCCAGCAGCGTAGCGTACGGTGAGGATTCACCCCTCCACTTT. Protein sequence: CASSVAYGEDSPLHF.

This clone was picked up a small number of times. The chain couples TRBV2 to TRBJ1-4, with D possibly TRBD1 on 5 matching bases. Germline CDR1 is SNHLY and CDR2 is FYNNEI. This CDR3 region has 14 residues. The germline V and J ends were trimmed by 6 bases and 6 bases, with 14 bases remaining between them. The CDR3 bases are TGTGCCAGCAGGAAGACAGAGGGTGATGAAAAACTGTTTTTT. Translated: CASRKTEGDEKLFF.

The chain couples TRBV4-3 to TRBJ1-2; D may be TRBD1 (5 bases). This CDR3 is 13 amino acids long. V dropped 0 bases and J dropped 7 bases, with 9 bases sitting between them. Germline V lookup: CDR1 LGHNA, CDR2 YSLEER. This CDR3 reads CASSQDITGGYTF. CDR3 DNA: TGCGCCAGCAGCCAAGATATCACAGGTGGCTACACCTTC.

J is TRBJ2-5 and V is TRBV2; D is unclear. The germline CDR1 and CDR2 sequences are SNHLY and FYNNEI. The CDR3 totals 10 residues. The V end was cut by 5 bases, the J end by 8 bases, with 6 bases between. The CDR3 nucleotides read TGTGCCAGCAGTTCAGCCACCCAGTACTTC. Encoded protein: CASSSATQYF.

For this clone: A junction boundary mismatches the germline segment, possibly from a read error. J is TRBJ2-7 and V is TRBV7-7; TRBD1 matches 8 bases. The CDR3 runs to 15 residues. Germline V lookup: CDR1 SSHAT, CDR2 FNYEAQ (reference sequence). The CDR3 region is CASSLGQGPTYEQYF. The CDR3 DNA is TGTGCTAGCAGCCTCGGACAGGGACCCACCTACGAGCAGTACTTC.

The chain carries TRBV14 and TRBJ2-7; TRBD2 agrees at 10 bases. CDR1 and CDR2 (germline): SGHDN, FVKESK. Germline trimming cut 1 base from V and 6 bases from J; bases unmatched to any gene: 6. The CDR3 length is 15 residues. The CDR3 DNA reads TGTGCCAGCAGCCAAGGTACTAGCGGGGCGGTCGAGCAGTACTTC. This codes for CASSQGTSGAVEQYF. The complete variable domain, with remaining parts taken from reference TRBV14 and TRBJ2-7, reads EAGVTQFPSHSVIEKGQTVTLRCDPISGHDNLYWYRRVMGKEIKFLLHFVKESKQDESGMPNNRFLAERTGGTYSTLKVQPAELEDSGVYFCASSQGTSGAVEQYFGPGTRLTVT.

The chain is built from TRBV6-5 and TRBJ1-3; perhaps TRBD1 as D (5 bases). Germline V gives CDR1 MNHEY, CDR2 SVGAGI. This CDR3 has 12 residues. Trimming removed 0 bases from V and 9 bases from J, with 6 bases in between. CDR3 sequence reads: CASSYSGGTIYF. CDR3 nucleotide sequence: TGTGCCAGCAGTTACTCGGGGGGCACCATATATTTT.

The genes are TRBV5-4 and TRBJ1-5; D is possibly TRBD1 (5 bases). CDR1 SGHNT and CDR2 YYREEE come from the germline V gene (reference sequence). This CDR3 has 16 amino acids. V lost 2 bases and J lost 6, with 18 bases in between. The CDR3 loop is CASSFGGKGAAQPQHF. Here the CDR3 DNA reads TGTGCCAGCAGCTTTGGGGGGAAGGGTGCGGCTCAGCCCCAGCATTTT.

This clone occurred once. The CDR3 region has the DNA TGTGCCAGCAGTTCGGGACAGGGGCAGCCAGATACGCAGTATTTT. It translates to CASSSGQGQPDTQYF. V and J are TRBV27 and TRBJ2-3; 10 bases are shared with TRBD1. Germline CDR1 MNHEY, CDR2 SMNVEV (reference sequence). The V and J ends lost 4 bases and 4 bases, in that order; junction bases with no gene match: 5. This CDR3 contains 15 residues.

The V and J genes are TRBV7-6 and TRBJ2-1; 9 nucleotides align to TRBD2. Germline values: CDR1 SGHVS, CDR2 FNYEAQ. The CDR3 sequence is 16 residues long. Trimming cost V 1 base and J 7 bases; bases outside gene matches: 8. Here the CDR3 reads CASSLEASGGFNEQFF. CDR3 coding DNA: TGTGCCAGCAGCTTAGAGGCCAGCGGGGGGTTTAATGAGCAGTTCTTC.